This T cell receptor beta chain is drawn from a study of early T cells in non-severe SARS-CoV-2 infection. CDR1 and CDR2 (germline): SQVTM, ANQGSEA. The length of the CDR3 is 14 residues. V was pared by 7 bases and J by 2 bases, with 10 bases of the junction left unmatched. This clonotype occurred a few times. TCRdb analysed the 5' RACE reads with MiXCR anew, one entry per CDR3 protein. The sample holds 50,000 to 80,000 distinct CDR3 sequences, 7% to 9.5% seen once. This clonotype was obtained from an adult who was a healthcare worker with PCR-confirmed SARS-CoV-2 infection or an uninfected control (not recorded which). Sequencing used whole blood, obtained at baseline. The rearrangement links TRBV29-1 to TRBJ2-7, with TRBD2 matching over 8 bases. This CDR3 is CSATSGTPAYEQYF. The CDR3 bases are TGCAGCGCTACTAGCGGAACCCCCGCCTACGAGCAGTACTTC.